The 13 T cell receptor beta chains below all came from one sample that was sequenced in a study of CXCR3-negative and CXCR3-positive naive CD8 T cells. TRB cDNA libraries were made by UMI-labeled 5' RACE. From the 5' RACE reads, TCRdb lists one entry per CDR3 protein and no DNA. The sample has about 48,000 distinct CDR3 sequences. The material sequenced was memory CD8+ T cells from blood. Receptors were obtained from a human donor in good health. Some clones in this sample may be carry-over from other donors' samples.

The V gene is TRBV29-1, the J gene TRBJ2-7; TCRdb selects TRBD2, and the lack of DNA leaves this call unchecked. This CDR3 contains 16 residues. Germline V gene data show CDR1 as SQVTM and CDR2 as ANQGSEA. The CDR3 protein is CSVQTSGVRPSYEQYF.

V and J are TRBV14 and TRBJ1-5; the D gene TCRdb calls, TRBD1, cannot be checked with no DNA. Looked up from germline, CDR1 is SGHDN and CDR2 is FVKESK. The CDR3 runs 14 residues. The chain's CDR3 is CASSQLGGNQPQHF.

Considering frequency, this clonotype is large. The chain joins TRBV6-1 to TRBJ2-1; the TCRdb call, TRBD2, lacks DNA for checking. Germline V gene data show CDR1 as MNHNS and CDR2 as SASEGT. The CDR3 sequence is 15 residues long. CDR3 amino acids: CASSEVAGGYNEQFF.

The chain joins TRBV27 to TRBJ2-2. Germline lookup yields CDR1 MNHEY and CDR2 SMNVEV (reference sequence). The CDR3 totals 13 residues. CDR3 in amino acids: CASSFEDTGELFF.

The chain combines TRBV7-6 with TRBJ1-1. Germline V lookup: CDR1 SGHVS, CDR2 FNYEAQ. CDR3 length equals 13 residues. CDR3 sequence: CASSFKTGAEAFF.

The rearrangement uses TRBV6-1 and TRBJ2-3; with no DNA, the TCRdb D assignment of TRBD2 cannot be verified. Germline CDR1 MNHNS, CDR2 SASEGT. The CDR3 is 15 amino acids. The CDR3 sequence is CASSEASGGPDTQYF.

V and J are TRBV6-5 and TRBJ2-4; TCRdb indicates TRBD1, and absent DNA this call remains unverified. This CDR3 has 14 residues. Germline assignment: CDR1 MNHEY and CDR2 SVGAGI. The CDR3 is CASRGGGGKNIQYF.

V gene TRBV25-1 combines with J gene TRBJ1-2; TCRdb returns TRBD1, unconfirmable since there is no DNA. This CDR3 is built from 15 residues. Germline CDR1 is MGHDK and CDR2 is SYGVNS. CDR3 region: CASRADEGHFYGYTF.

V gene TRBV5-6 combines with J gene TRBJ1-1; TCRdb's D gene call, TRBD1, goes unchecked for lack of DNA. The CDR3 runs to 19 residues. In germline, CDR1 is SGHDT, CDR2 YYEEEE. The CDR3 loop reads CASSSTGRGAWGANTEAFF.

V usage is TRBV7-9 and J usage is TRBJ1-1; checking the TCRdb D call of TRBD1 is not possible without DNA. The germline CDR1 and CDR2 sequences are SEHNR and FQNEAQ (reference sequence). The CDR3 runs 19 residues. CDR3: CASSFPIRAADGMNTEAFF.

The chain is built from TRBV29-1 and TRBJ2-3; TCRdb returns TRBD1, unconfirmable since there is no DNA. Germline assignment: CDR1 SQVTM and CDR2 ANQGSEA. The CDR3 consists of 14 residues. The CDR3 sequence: CSVELGGYTDTQYF.

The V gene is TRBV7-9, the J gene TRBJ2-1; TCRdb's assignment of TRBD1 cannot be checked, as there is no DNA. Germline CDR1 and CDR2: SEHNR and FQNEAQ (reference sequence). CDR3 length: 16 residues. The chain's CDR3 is CASSLARGHQWNEQFF.

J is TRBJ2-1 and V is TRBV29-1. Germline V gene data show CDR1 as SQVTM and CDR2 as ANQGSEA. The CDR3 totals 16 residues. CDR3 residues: CSVEDRPAYRYNEQFF.